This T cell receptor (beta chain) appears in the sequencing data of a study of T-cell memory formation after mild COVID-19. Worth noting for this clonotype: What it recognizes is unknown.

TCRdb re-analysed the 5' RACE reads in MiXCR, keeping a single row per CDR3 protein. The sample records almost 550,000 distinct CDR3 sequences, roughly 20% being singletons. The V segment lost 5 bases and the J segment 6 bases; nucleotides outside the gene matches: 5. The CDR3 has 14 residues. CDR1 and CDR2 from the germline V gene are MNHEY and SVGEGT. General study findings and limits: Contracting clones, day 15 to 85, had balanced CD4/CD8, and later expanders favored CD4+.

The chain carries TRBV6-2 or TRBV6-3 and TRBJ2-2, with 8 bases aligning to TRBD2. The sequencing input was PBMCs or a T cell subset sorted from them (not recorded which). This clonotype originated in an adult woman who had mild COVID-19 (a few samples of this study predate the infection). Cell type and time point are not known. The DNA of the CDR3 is TGTGCCAGCAGTGGCTTGCGGGAGGCCGGGGAGCTGTTTTTT. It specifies CASSGLREAGELFF.